The clone carrying this T cell receptor beta chain was counted only a few times. The sample belongs to a study of T cell responses to AZD1222 COVID-19 vaccine. Repertoires were generated with immunoSEQ multiplex PCR, while TCRdb's copy carries only in-frame clones and drops some. The data show tens of thousands of clones, about three quarters seen once. Pooled together were second doses at about 4 or about 12 weeks. The TCR originated in an adult who received the AZD1222 COVID-19 vaccine. The specimen comprised peripheral blood, sampled 28 days after the second AZD1222 dose.

The chain's CDR3 is CASSFGLAGGHEQFF. In nucleotides, the CDR3 is TGTGCCAGCAGCTTTGGACTAGCGGGGGGTCATGAGCAGTTCTTC. The chain combines TRBV7-3 with TRBJ2-1; 14 bases map to TRBD2. The CDR3 is made up of 15 amino acids. Germline V gene lookup returns CDR1 SGHTA and CDR2 FQGTGA. J gave up 8 bases and V 3 bases, and 3 bases lay outside the gene matches.